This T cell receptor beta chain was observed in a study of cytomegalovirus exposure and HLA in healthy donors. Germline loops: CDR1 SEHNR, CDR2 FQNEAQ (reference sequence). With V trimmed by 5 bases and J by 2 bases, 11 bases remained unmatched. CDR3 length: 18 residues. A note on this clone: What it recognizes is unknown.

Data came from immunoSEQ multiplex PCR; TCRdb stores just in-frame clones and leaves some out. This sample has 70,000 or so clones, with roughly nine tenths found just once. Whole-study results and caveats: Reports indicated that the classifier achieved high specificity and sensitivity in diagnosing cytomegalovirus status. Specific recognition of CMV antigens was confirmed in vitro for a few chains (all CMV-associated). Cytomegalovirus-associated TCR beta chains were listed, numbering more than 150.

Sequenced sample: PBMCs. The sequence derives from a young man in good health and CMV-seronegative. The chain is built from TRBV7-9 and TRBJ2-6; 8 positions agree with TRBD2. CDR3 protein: CASSPPTAGAAGANVLTF. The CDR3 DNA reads TGTGCCAGCAGCCCGCCCACAGCGGGAGCTGCTGGGGCCAACGTCCTGACTTTC. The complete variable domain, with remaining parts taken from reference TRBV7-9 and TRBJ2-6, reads DTGVSQNPRHKITKRGQNVTFRCDPISEHNRLYWYRQTLGQGPEFLTYFQNEAQLEKSRLLSDRFSAERPKGSFSTLEIQRTEQGDSAMYLCASSPPTAGAAGANVLTFGAGSRLTVL.